Presented here are 30 T cell receptor beta chains from one specimen sequenced in a study of blood T cell repertoires in COVID-19. Profiled with immunoSEQ multiplex PCR; TCRdb holds only in-frame clones, not every one. The table shows roughly 100,000 clones, with over 70% occurring only once. Specimen: peripheral blood. Receptors were obtained from a human donor with acute or convalescent COVID-19. The donor label of this sample is uncertain.

This chain connects TRBV6-5 to TRBJ1-5; TRBD1 matches at 9 bases. The germline V gene has CDR1 MNHEY and CDR2 SVGAGI. V lost 6 bases to trimming and J lost 2 bases; unmatched junction nucleotides: 5. This CDR3 has 15 amino acids. This CDR3 reads CASRRDRDGNQPQHF. CDR3 DNA sequence: TGTGCCAGCAGGCGGGACAGGGATGGCAATCAGCCCCAGCATTTT.

The V gene is TRBV3-1 (or the pseudogene TRBV3-2), the J gene TRBJ1-5, with 7 bases identical to TRBD1. This CDR3 region has 14 residues. Germline V gene sequence: CDR1 LGHDT, CDR2 YNNKEL (reference sequence). V lost 4 bases and J lost 2; bases outside the gene matches: 2. The CDR3 loop is CASSPQGGNQPQHF. Written as DNA, the CDR3 is TGTGCCAGCAGCCCCCAGGGGGGCAATCAGCCCCAGCATTTT.

This clone was recorded many times. The chain has TRBV10-2 and TRBJ1-4; 10 nucleotides line up with TRBD1. J lost 4 bases, V lost 4 bases, and 3 bases had no gene match. The CDR3 is 15 amino acids. Germline-derived CDR1 and CDR2 are WSHSY and SAAADI. DNA of the CDR3: TGCGCCAGCAGTGTCCGGGACAGGGGTAATGAAAAACTGTTTTTT. This translates into CASSVRDRGNEKLFF.

This clone appeared a few times. This chain's CDR3 is CAISLGGTGELFF. As DNA, the CDR3 is TGTGCCATCAGCCTGGGGGGGACCGGGGAGCTGTTTTTT. This chain uses TRBV10-3 with TRBJ2-2; 7 nucleotides agree with TRBD2. The CDR3 is made up of 13 amino acids. V lost 6 bases and J lost 5; bases outside the gene matches: 3. CDR1 is ENHRY, CDR2 SYGVKD, per germline.

This clone was seen many times. The gene calls are TRBV7-2 and TRBJ2-7; 7 nucleotides align to TRBD1. This CDR3 is built from 15 residues. From germline, CDR1 is SGHTA and CDR2 FQGNSA. V lost 5 bases, J lost 0 bases, and 7 bases stayed unmatched. CDR3 sequence reads: CASSITTGNSYEQYF. In DNA, the CDR3 is TGTGCCAGCAGCATAACGACAGGGAACTCCTACGAGCAGTACTTC.

This clone was counted a few times. The CDR3 protein is CASSYQISGGYDEQFF. DNA of the CDR3: TGTGCCAGCAGCTATCAGATCTCCGGGGGGTACGATGAGCAGTTCTTC. The genes are TRBV5-5 and TRBJ2-1, with 7 bases lining up with TRBD2. The germline V gene has CDR1 SGHKS and CDR2 YYEKEE (reference sequence). This CDR3 has 16 amino acids. Unmatched junction bases numbered 14, after V lost 3 bases and J lost 8 bases.

This chain links TRBV2 with TRBJ1-1, with unresolved D. This CDR3 has 13 residues. Germline values: CDR1 SNHLY, CDR2 FYNNEI. Trimming left V 2 bases short and J 10 bases short, with 14 bases between. DNA of the CDR3: TGTGCCAGCAGTGAAAGCCCCTGGGCTGCAGCTTTCTTT. It yields the protein CASSESPWAAAFF.

V usage is TRBV2 and J usage is TRBJ2-7; a possible D gene is TRBD2 (6 bases). The CDR3 extends over 12 amino acids. Germline CDR1 is SNHLY and CDR2 is FYNNEI. V lost 6 bases to trimming and J lost 5 bases, with 11 bases between them. The CDR3 sequence is CASSSPGDEQYV. The CDR3, as DNA: TGTGCCAGCAGCTCCCCGGGGGACGAGCAGTACGTC.

This clone came up once. The chain carries TRBV5-1 and TRBJ1-2; D is unresolved. The CDR3 covers 18 residues. Germline values: CDR1 SGHRS, CDR2 YFSETQ. Trimming pared 0 bases from V and 5 bases from J, leaving 23 bases between. Here the CDR3 reads CASSLGPVDNTVGYGYTF. The DNA of the CDR3 is TGCGCCAGCAGCTTGGGTCCCGTTGATAACACAGTCGGTTATGGCTACACCTTC.

V and J are TRBV4-1 and TRBJ2-3; D perhaps matches TRBD2 (5 bases). This CDR3 contains 14 residues. Germline V gene lookup returns CDR1 MGHRA and CDR2 YSYEKL. The V end was cut by 3 bases, the J end by 2 bases, with 9 bases between. CDR3 coding DNA: TGCGCCAGCAGCCAGACGGGGTTCACAGATACGCAGTATTTT. It codes for CASSQTGFTDTQYF.

There are a few counts of this clone. This chain joins TRBV27 and TRBJ2-7; TRBD1 might be the D (5 bases). Germline V lookup: CDR1 MNHEY, CDR2 SMNVEV (reference sequence). Trimming removed 2 bases at V and 6 bases at J, with 11 bases between. The CDR3 sequence is 13 residues long. CDR3: CASSLGQGSEQYF. In nucleotides, the CDR3 is TGTGCCAGCAGTTTAGGGCAGGGAAGCGAGCAGTACTTC.

The CDR3 here is CASSTGGYGYTF. CDR3 nucleotide sequence: TGTGCCAGCTCGACGGGAGGCTATGGCTACACCTTC. The chain has TRBV6-5 and TRBJ1-2; D unclear. This CDR3 region has 12 residues. The germline V gene encodes CDR1 MNHEY and CDR2 SVGAGI. V lost 8 bases, J lost 4 bases, and 11 bases lay in between.

The rearrangement links TRBV4-1 to TRBJ1-1; D gene ambiguous. CDR1 and CDR2 from the germline V gene are MGHRA and YSYEKL. Trimming cost V 1 base and J 2 bases, with 14 bases left between them. The CDR3 has 16 residues. DNA of the CDR3: TGCGCCAGCAGCCAAGCTTGGGGAGGAGGAAACACTGAAGCTTTCTTT. Amino acids: CASSQAWGGGNTEAFF.

This rearrangement joins TRBV27 to TRBJ1-4; D is ambiguous. Germline loops: CDR1 MNHEY, CDR2 SMNVEV (reference sequence). Trimming cost V 6 bases and J 5 bases, with 16 bases left between them. This CDR3 has 15 residues. CDR3 region: CASSTHGIGNEKLFF. CDR3 bases: TGTGCCAGCAGCACCCACGGGATAGGGAATGAAAAACTGTTTTTT. The whole variable domain, remainder taken from reference TRBV27 and TRBJ1-4, is EAQVTQNPRYLITVTGKKLTVTCSQNMNHEYMSWYRQDPGLGLRQIYYSMNVEVTDKGDVPEGYKVSRKEKRNFPLILESPSPNQTSLYFCASSTHGIGNEKLFFGSGTQLSVL.

This clone was seen only a few times. The chain employs TRBV6-5 and TRBJ1-1, with TRBD1 matching 10 bases. V trimming: 11 bases; J trimming: 6 bases; junction bases outside the gene matches: 9. The germline V gene encodes CDR1 MNHEY and CDR2 SVGAGI. CDR3 length equals 13 residues. DNA of the CDR3: TGTGCCTTTAAGCCCGGGACAGGGGCTGAAGCTTTCTTT. Encoded protein: CAFKPGTGAEAFF.

V gene TRBV21-1 combines with J gene TRBJ1-5; TRBD1 was called by the table and not checked on the DNA. TRBV21-1 is a recognized pseudogene. CDR3 size: 17 residues. CDR3 nucleotide sequence: TGTGCCAGCAGACGACTCGGAACAGGGGGTCGGAATCAGCCCCAGCATTTT. Amino acids: CASRRLGTGGRNQPQHF.

The chain has TRBV6-1 and TRBJ1-1; D is uncertain. CDR1 and CDR2 from the germline V gene are MNHNS and SASEGT. The V end was cut by 0 bases, the J end by 4 bases, with 3 bases between. The CDR3 contains 12 residues. CDR3 in DNA: TGTGCCAGCAGTGAAGCCTTCACTGAAGCTTTCTTT. It specifies CASSEAFTEAFF.

The chain has TRBV18 and TRBJ1-2; 9 bases are a match to TRBD1. The CDR3 is 14 amino acids. With 4 bases clipped from V and 7 bases from J, the junction kept 7 bases outside the gene matches. Germline values: CDR1 KGHSH, CDR2 LQKENI. The CDR3 protein is CASSLGQGMGGYTF. CDR3 DNA sequence: TGTGCCAGCTCACTGGGACAGGGAATGGGTGGCTACACCTTC. Combining the CDR3 with reference TRBV18 and TRBJ1-2 gives the whole variable domain NAGVMQNPRHLVRRRGQEARLRCSPMKGHSHVYWYRQLPEEGLKFMVYLQKENIIDESGMPKERFSAEFPKEGPSILRIQQVVRGDSAAYFCASSLGQGMGGYTFGSGTRLTVV.

The chain links TRBV5-1 to TRBJ2-1, with 8 nucleotides matching TRBD2. This CDR3 contains 17 residues. CDR1 is SGHRS, CDR2 YFSETQ, per germline. J was trimmed by 5 bases and V by 4 bases; bases with no gene match: 14. CDR3 coding DNA: TGCGCCAGCAGCGAGATGATCGTAGCGGGGTCCGACAATGAGCAGTTCTTC. It yields the protein CASSEMIVAGSDNEQFF.

Turning to this clone: Germline is not matched at one junction end, which may reflect a read error. CDR3 sequence: CANSLAGDGPQHF. The CDR3 coding sequence is TGTGCCAACAGTTTAGCGGGGGACGGGCCCCAGCATTTT. The V and J genes are TRBV27 and TRBJ1-5, with TRBD1 as a possible D gene (5 bases). CDR1 MNHEY and CDR2 SMNVEV come from the germline V gene (reference sequence). The CDR3 extends over 13 amino acids.

The CDR3 here is CASSYSQGQANTEAFF. CDR3 in DNA: TGTGCCAGCAGTTACTCCCAGGGACAGGCGAACACTGAAGCTTTCTTT. The gene calls are TRBV6-2 or TRBV6-3 and TRBJ1-1; 8 bases match TRBD1. Per the germline V gene, CDR1 is MNHEY and CDR2 is SVGEGT. The CDR3 has 16 residues. Losses at the gene ends were 0 bases for V and 1 base for J; bases not matched to a gene: 4.

This chain joins TRBV19 and TRBJ1-6; D not resolved. Germline V gives CDR1 LNHDA, CDR2 SQIVND (reference sequence). This CDR3 is built from 12 residues. V lost 4 bases and J 10 bases, leaving 8 bases between the germline ends. CDR3 sequence reads: CASSSQSSPLHF. The CDR3 DNA reads as TGTGCCAGTAGTAGCCAAAGCTCACCCCTCCACTTT.

The chain joins TRBV7-2 to TRBJ2-1; D may be TRBD1 (6 bases). Germline lookup yields CDR1 SGHTA and CDR2 FQGNSA. Trimming removed 1 base from V and 3 bases from J, with 10 bases in between. There are 15 residues in the CDR3. DNA for the CDR3: TGTGCCAGCAGCTTAGAAGGGGGTTTCTACAATGAGCAGTTCTTC. This sequence encodes CASSLEGGFYNEQFF. The complete variable domain, with remaining parts taken from reference TRBV7-2 and TRBJ2-1, reads GAGVSQSPSNKVTEKGKDVELRCDPISGHTALYWYRQSLGQGLEFLIYFQGNSAPDKSGLPSDRFSAERTGGSVSTLTIQRTQQEDSAVYLCASSLEGGFYNEQFFGPGTRLTVL.

This clone was seen once. The chain combines TRBV5-5 with TRBJ1-5; 9 bases are shared with TRBD1. Germline CDR1 SGHKS, CDR2 YYEKEE (reference sequence). Germline trimming cut 4 bases from V and 7 bases from J; bases unmatched to any gene: 12. The CDR3 runs 16 residues. CDR3 DNA sequence: TGTGCCAGCAGCGGGTCCGGGACAGGGATTGGGCAGCCCCAGCATTTT. Residues: CASSGSGTGIGQPQHF.

The chain's CDR3 is CASRGQRTITDTQYF. The CDR3, as DNA: TGTGCCAGCAGGGGACAGAGAACTATCACAGATACGCAGTATTTT. The rearrangement uses TRBV6-5 and TRBJ2-3; 7 bases line up with TRBD1. Germline trimming cut 6 bases from V and 2 bases from J; bases unmatched to any gene: 8. Germline V gene lookup returns CDR1 MNHEY and CDR2 SVGAGI. CDR3 length: 15 amino acids.

This clone has more than one count but fewer than ten. This chain uses TRBV11-2 with TRBJ2-7; 11 nucleotides agree with TRBD1. The CDR3 is 15 amino acids. Germline-derived CDR1 and CDR2 are SGHAT and FQNNGV. The ends lost 1 base at V and 6 bases at J; junction bases unmatched: 5. As DNA, the CDR3 is TGTGCCAGCAGCTTAGGGACAGGGGGCTTCGGCGAGCAGTACTTC. Its translation is CASSLGTGGFGEQYF.

For this clone: Within the sample, other DNA sequences also encode this same CDR3. The genes are TRBV10-3 and TRBJ1-1; the D gene is possibly TRBD1 (6 bases). This CDR3 region has 14 residues. Germline CDR1 is ENHRY and CDR2 is SYGVKD. Trimming took off 3 bases at V and 1 base at J, with 9 bases between the two ends. For the CDR3, the DNA is TGTGCCATCAGTGAAAGGGGGGGGAACACTGAAGCTTTCTTT. It specifies CAISERGGNTEAFF.

This chain connects TRBV3-1 (or the pseudogene TRBV3-2) to TRBJ2-7; 10 nucleotides align to TRBD1. V dropped 1 base and J dropped 5; count of bases not matched to a gene: 5. Germline V gene sequence: CDR1 LGHDT, CDR2 YNNKEL (reference sequence). This CDR3 has 15 amino acids. In DNA form, the CDR3 reads TGTGCCAGCAGCCAAGCGGGACAGGGGCTGCACGAGCAGTACTTC. Its protein product is CASSQAGQGLHEQYF.

In DNA form, the CDR3 reads TGTGCCAGCAGCTCGCGCATGTGGGGAGACGAGCAGTACGTC. The encoded protein is CASSSRMWGDEQYV. This chain links TRBV13 with TRBJ2-7; D is perhaps TRBD2 (5 bases). Germline CDR1 and CDR2: PRHDT and FYEKMQ (reference sequence). V dropped 4 bases and J dropped 5 bases, with 15 bases sitting between them. This CDR3 has 14 residues.

The V and J genes are TRBV19 and TRBJ1-2, with 10 bases aligning to TRBD1. Germline V CDR1 and CDR2: LNHDA, SQIVND (reference sequence). With V trimmed by 7 bases and J by 5 bases, 7 bases remained unmatched. The CDR3 is 14 residues long. CDR3 region: CASNEGTGVYGYTF. CDR3 DNA: TGTGCCAGTAATGAGGGGACAGGGGTTTATGGCTACACCTTC. Variable domain in full (rest from reference TRBV19 and TRBJ1-2): DGGITQSPKYLFRKEGQNVTLSCEQNLNHDAMYWYRQDPGQGLRLIYYSQIVNDFQKGDIAEGYSVSREKKESFPLTVTSAQKNPTAFYLCASNEGTGVYGYTFGSGTRLTVV.